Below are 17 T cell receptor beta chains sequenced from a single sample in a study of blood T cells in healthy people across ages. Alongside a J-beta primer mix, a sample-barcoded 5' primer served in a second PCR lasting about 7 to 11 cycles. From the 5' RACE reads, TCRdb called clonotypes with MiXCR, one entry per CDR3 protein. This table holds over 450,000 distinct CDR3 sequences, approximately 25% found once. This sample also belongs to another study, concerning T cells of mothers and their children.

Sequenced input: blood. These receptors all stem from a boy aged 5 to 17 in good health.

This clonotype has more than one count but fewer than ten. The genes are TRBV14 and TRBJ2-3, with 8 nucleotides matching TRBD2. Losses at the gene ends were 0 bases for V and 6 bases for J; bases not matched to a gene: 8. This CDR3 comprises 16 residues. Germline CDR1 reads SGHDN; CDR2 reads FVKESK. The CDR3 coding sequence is TGTGCCAGCAGCCAAGATCGGCTAGCGGGTTGGGATACGCAGTATTTT. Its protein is CASSQDRLAGWDTQYF.

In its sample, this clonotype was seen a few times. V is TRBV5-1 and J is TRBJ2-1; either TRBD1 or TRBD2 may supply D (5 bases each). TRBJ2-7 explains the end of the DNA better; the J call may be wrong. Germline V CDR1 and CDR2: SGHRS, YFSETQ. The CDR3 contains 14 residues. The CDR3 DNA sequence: TGCGCCAGCAGCTTTTTGGGGGATTCTAACGAGCAGTACTTC. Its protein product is CASSFLGDSNEQYF.

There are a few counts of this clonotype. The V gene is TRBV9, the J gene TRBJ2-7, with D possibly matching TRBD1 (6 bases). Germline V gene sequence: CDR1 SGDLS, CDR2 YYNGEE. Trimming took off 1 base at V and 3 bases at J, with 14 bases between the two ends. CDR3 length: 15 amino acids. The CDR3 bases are TGTGCCAGCAGCGTAACGGACAGTTTATACTACGAGCAGTACTTC. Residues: CASSVTDSLYYEQYF.

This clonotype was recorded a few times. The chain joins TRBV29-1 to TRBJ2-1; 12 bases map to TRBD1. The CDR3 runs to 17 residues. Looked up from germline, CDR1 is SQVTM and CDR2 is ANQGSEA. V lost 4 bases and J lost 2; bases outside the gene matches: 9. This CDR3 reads CSVGYGTGGSTYNEQFF. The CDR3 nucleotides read TGCAGCGTTGGCTACGGGACAGGGGGCTCCACCTACAATGAGCAGTTCTTC.

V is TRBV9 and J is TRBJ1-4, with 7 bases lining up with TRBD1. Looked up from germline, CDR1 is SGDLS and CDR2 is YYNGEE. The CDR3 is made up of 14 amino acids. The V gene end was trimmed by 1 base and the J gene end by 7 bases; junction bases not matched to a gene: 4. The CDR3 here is CASSVTGAGEKLFF. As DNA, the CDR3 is TGTGCCAGCAGCGTAACAGGGGCGGGTGAAAAACTGTTTTTT.

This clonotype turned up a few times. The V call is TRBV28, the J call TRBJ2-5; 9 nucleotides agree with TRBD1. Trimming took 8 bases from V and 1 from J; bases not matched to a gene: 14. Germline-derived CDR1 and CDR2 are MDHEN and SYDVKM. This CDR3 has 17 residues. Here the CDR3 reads CASLGQGTWGPQETQYF. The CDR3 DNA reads TGTGCCAGCCTGGGACAGGGTACTTGGGGTCCCCAAGAGACCCAGTACTTC.

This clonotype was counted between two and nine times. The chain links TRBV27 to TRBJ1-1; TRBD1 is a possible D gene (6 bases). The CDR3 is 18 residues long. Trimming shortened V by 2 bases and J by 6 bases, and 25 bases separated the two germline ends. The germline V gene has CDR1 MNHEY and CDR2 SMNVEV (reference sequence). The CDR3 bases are TGTGCCAGCAGTTTAGGGTCAGGGGTCCCCCAGCAGATCGCTGAAGCTTTCTTT. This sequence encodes CASSLGSGVPQQIAEAFF.

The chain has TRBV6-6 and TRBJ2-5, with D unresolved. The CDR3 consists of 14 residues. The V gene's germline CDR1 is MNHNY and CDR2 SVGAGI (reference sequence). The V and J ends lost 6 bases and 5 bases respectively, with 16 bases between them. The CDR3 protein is CASSETTTRETQYF. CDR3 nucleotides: TGTGCCAGCAGCGAGACGACGACTCGGGAGACCCAGTACTTC.

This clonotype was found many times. CDR3 bases: TGCAGCGTTGAAGTCAGAGGTCTGGGTACGCAGTATTTT. It encodes CSVEVRGLGTQYF. The chain has TRBV29-1 and TRBJ2-3; the D is unclear. V dropped 1 base and J dropped 8 bases, with 13 bases sitting between them. This CDR3 is 13 amino acids long. CDR1 is SQVTM, CDR2 ANQGSEA, per germline.

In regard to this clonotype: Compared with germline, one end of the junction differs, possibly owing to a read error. The CDR3 DNA follows: TGCGTCAGCAGTTACTCGAGCCAGGGGGGCAATCAGCCCCAGCATTTT. Translated, it gives CVSSYSSQGGNQPQHF. The genes are TRBV6-2 or TRBV6-3 and TRBJ1-5; 7 bases fit TRBD1. The CDR3 has 16 residues. Germline V gene data show CDR1 as MNHEY and CDR2 as SVGEGT.

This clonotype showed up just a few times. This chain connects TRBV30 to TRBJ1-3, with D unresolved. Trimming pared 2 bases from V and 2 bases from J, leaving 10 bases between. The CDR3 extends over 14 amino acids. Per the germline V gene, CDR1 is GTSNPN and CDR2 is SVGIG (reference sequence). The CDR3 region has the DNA TGTGCCTGGAGTTATTCAATCCCTGGAAACACCATATATTTT. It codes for CAWSYSIPGNTIYF.

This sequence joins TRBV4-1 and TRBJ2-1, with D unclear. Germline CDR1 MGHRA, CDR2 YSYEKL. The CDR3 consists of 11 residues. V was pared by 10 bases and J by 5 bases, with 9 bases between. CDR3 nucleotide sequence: TGCGCCACAGGATTCGACAATGAGCAGTTCTTC. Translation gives CATGFDNEQFF.

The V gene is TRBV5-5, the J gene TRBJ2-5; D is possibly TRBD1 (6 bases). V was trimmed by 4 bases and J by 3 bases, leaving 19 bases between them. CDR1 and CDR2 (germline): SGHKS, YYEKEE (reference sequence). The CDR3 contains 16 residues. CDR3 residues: CASSPGPTGSKETQYF. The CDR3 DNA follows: TGTGCCAGCAGCCCAGGACCGACAGGATCGAAAGAGACCCAGTACTTC.

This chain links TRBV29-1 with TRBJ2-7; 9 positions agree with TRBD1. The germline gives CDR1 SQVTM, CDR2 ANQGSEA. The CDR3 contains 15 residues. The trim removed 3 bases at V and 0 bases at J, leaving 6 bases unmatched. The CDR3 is CSVDQGTGSSYEQYF. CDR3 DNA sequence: TGCAGCGTTGATCAAGGGACAGGGAGCTCCTACGAGCAGTACTTC.

The CDR3, as DNA: TGTGCCAGCAGGGCTCTCTGGGAGTCCTACGAGCAGTACTTC. It codes for CASRALWESYEQYF. This sequence joins TRBV11-2 and TRBJ2-5; tentative D call: TRBD2 (5 bases). The tail of the sequence fits TRBJ2-7 better, so the J call may be wrong. CDR1 and CDR2 (germline): SGHAT, FQNNGV. The CDR3 covers 14 residues.

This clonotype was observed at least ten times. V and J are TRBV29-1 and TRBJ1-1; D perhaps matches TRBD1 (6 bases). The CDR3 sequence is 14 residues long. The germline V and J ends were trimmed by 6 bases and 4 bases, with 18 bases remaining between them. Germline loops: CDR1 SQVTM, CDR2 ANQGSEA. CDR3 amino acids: CSVAAQGPGTEAFF. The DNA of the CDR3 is TGCAGCGTAGCCGCCCAGGGGCCAGGCACTGAAGCTTTCTTT.

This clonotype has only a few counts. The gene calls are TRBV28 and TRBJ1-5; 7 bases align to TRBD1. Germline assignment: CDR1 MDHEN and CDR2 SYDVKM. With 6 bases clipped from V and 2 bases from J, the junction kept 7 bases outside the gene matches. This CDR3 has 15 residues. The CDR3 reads CASSTRQGGNQPQHF. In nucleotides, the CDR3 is TGTGCCAGCAGCACTAGACAGGGCGGCAATCAGCCCCAGCATTTT.